This is a list of T cell receptor beta chains from one sample in a study of long-term antiretroviral therapy in people with HIV. Sequencing was performed with immunoSEQ multiplex PCR; in TCRdb, only in-frame clones are kept and a portion is missing. Altogether roughly 28,000 clones are present, about 95% being singletons, with the ten largest covering less than 10%. Sample: unsorted PBMCs, taken roughly 6 years after starting antiretroviral therapy. These receptors were collected from a man aged 30-40 years with HIV. Both conserved end residues are part of each CDR3. A D gene is named only where the DNA matches it firmly.

D gene | J gene | V gene | CDR3 protein | CDR3 DNA
. | TRBJ1-2 | TRBV7-9 | CASSFRGGRMGYTF | TGTGCCAGCAGCTTTAGGGGAGGCCGCATGGGCTACACCTTC
. | TRBJ2-1 | TRBV5-4 | CASSLELHSGLGEQFF | TGTGCCAGCAGCTTGGAATTACATTCGGGCTTAGGTGAGCAGTTCTTC
. | TRBJ2-1 | TRBV4-2 | CASSQDSSGYNEQFF | TGTGCCAGCAGCCAAGATAGTAGCGGCTACAATGAGCAGTTCTTC
. | TRBJ2-5 | TRBV19 | CASSLDHRETQYF | TGTGCCAGTAGTCTGGACCATAGGGAGACCCAGTACTTC
. | TRBJ1-4 | TRBV28 | CASNHRVLNEKLFF | TGTGCCAGCAATCATAGGGTTTTAAATGAAAAACTGTTTTTT
. | TRBJ2-1 | TRBV6-5 | CASSYSDEQFF | TGTGCCAGCAGTTACTCGGATGAGCAGTTCTTC
. | TRBJ2-3 | TRBV7-9 | CASSLAVTDTQYF | TGTGCCAGCAGCTTAGCGGTCACAGATACGCAGTATTTT
TRBD1 | TRBJ2-7 | TRBV11-2 | CASSFGQGDYEQYF | TGTGCCAGCAGCTTTGGACAGGGTGACTACGAGCAGTACTTC
. | TRBJ2-7 | TRBV6-5 | CASSPGPVGYEQYF | TGTGCCAGCAGCCCGGGCCCGGTGGGATACGAGCAGTACTTC
. | TRBJ2-3 | TRBV6-1 | CASSEDLATQYF | TGTGCCAGCAGTGAAGACCTAGCCACGCAGTATTTT
. | TRBJ2-6 | TRBV30 | CAWSSVLGTGANVLTF | TGTGCCTGGAGTTCTGTTTTGGGTACTGGGGCCAACGTCCTGACTTTC
. | TRBJ2-3 | TRBV25-1 | CASSGHWGSDTQYF | TGTGCCAGCAGTGGTCATTGGGGCTCAGATACGCAGTATTTT
TRBD1 | TRBJ1-1 | TRBV5-5 | CASSRARQGTLNTEAFF | TGTGCCAGCAGTCGAGCCCGACAGGGGACTCTGAACACTGAAGCTTTCTTT
. | TRBJ1-2 | TRBV7-9 | CASSLNSGPLGYTF | TGTGCCAGCAGCTTAAATTCCGGTCCTTTGGGCTACACCTTC
. | TRBJ1-2 | TRBV5-6 | CASSPDTNYGYTF | TGTGCCAGCAGCCCGGACACGAACTATGGCTACACCTTC
TRBD1 | TRBJ2-5 | TRBV7-9 | CASSSARTGEETQYF | TGTGCCAGCAGCTCCGCGAGGACAGGGGAAGAGACCCAGTACTTC
. | TRBJ2-1 | TRBV7-9 | CASSPGTGNYNEQFF | TGTGCCAGCAGTCCCGGGACTGGCAACTACAATGAGCAGTTCTTC
TRBD2 | TRBJ2-1 | TRBV4-1 | CASSQGAGGTYNEQFF | TGCGCCAGCAGCCAAGGGGCGGGGGGCACCTACAATGAGCAGTTCTTC
. | TRBJ1-4 | TRBV19 | CASSISGEGSNEKLFF | TGTGCCAGTAGTATTTCGGGGGAAGGGAGTAATGAAAAACTGTTTTTT
. | TRBJ2-5 | TRBV9 | CASSVDPTSGATQYF | TGTGCCAGCAGCGTAGACCCGACGAGCGGTGCGACCCAGTACTTC
TRBD2 | TRBJ2-1 | TRBV2 | CASRPGLAGADEQFF | TGTGCCAGCAGGCCTGGACTAGCGGGAGCTGATGAGCAGTTCTTC